These 25 T cell receptor beta chains came from one sample sequenced in a study of breast tumors, draining lymph nodes, adjacent tissues. Samples came from axillary lymph nodes draining the breast cancer. TCRdb independently ran MiXCR on the multiplex PCR reads; one entry per CDR3 protein. The sample holds some 140,000 distinct CDR3 sequences, 20% to 25% seen once. The specimen sequenced was axillary lymph node tissue. These receptors all stem from a female donor with breast cancer. Some clones in this sample may be carry-over from other donors' samples.

The CDR3 DNA sequence: TGTGCCAGCAGTTCCGTTAGACAGGGGAGCATGAACACTGAAGCTTTCTTT. It codes for CASSSVRQGSMNTEAFF. The chain uses TRBV28 and TRBJ1-1; TRBD1 agrees at 8 bases. Losses at the gene ends were 4 bases for V and 0 bases for J; bases not matched to a gene: 10. Germline CDR1 and CDR2: MDHEN and SYDVKM. The CDR3 spans 17 residues. Full variable domain (rest looked up from reference TRBV28 and TRBJ1-1): DVKVTQSSRYLVKRTGEKVFLECVQDMDHENMFWYRQDPGLGLRLIYFSYDVKMKEKGDIPEGYSVSREKKERFSLILESASTNQTSMYLCASSSVRQGSMNTEAFFGQGTRLTVV.

This clonotype was observed at least ten times. This chain links TRBV27 with TRBJ1-3, with D hard to call. The germline V gene has CDR1 MNHEY and CDR2 SMNVEV (reference sequence). V lost 3 bases, J lost 0 bases, and 6 bases lay in between. The CDR3 is 14 residues long. CDR3 DNA sequence: TGTGCCAGCAGTTTGGTACGCTCTGGAAACACCATATATTTT. This translates into CASSLVRSGNTIYF.

This clonotype was seen many times. This chain joins TRBV6-1 and TRBJ2-3; D remains ambiguous. The germline V and J ends were trimmed by 6 bases and 3 bases, with 13 bases remaining between them. The CDR3 has 14 residues. Germline V gene lookup returns CDR1 MNHNS and CDR2 SASEGT. Here the CDR3 DNA reads TGTGCCAGCAGGCAGGTGGTTGGTACAGATACGCAGTATTTT. This codes for CASRQVVGTDTQYF.

The V gene is TRBV3-1, the J gene TRBJ1-4; tentative D call: TRBD1 (5 bases). V shed 6 bases and J shed 6 bases, with 14 bases lying between them. Germline V gene data show CDR1 as LGHDT and CDR2 as YNNKEL (reference sequence). This CDR3 spans 14 amino acids. CDR3 protein: CASRLGGSDEKLFF. The CDR3 DNA sequence: TGTGCCAGCAGGTTGGGGGGAAGTGATGAAAAACTGTTTTTT.

At least ten counts were recorded for this clonotype. The genes are TRBV11-3 and TRBJ2-7; D might be TRBD2 (5 bases). V was cut by 6 bases and J by 3 bases, with 9 bases left in between. CDR3 length: 12 residues. Germline loops: CDR1 SGHNT, CDR2 YENEEA. The CDR3 coding sequence is TGTGCCAGCAGAAAAGGGAGCTACGAGCAGTACTTC. Its translation is CASRKGSYEQYF.

At least ten counts were recorded for this clonotype. This chain joins TRBV27 and TRBJ2-7, with D possibly TRBD1 on 6 matching bases. CDR1 and CDR2 (germline): MNHEY, SMNVEV (reference sequence). The CDR3 has 13 amino acids. Trimming pared 3 bases from V and 5 bases from J, leaving 11 bases between. CDR3 in amino acids: CASSFSGANEQYF. CDR3 coding DNA: TGTGCCAGCAGTTTCTCAGGGGCTAACGAGCAGTACTTC.

This clonotype was detected ten times or more. This chain connects TRBV14 to TRBJ2-7; TRBD2 aligns across 7 bases. With 4 bases clipped from V and 5 bases from J, the junction kept 8 bases outside the gene matches. This CDR3 is 14 amino acids long. In germline, CDR1 is SGHDN, CDR2 FVKESK. CDR3 amino acids: CASSPLGRENEQYF. In nucleotides, the CDR3 is TGTGCCAGCAGCCCCCTTGGGCGGGAGAACGAGCAGTACTTC.

This clonotype was observed at least ten times. The gene calls are TRBV20-1 and TRBJ2-7; no clear D gene. Germline V gene sequence: CDR1 DFQATT, CDR2 SNEGSKA (reference sequence). There are 14 residues in the CDR3. Deletions cut 1 base from V and 2 bases from J, with 12 bases between. The CDR3, as DNA: TGCAGTGCTAGAGTAGCAGCCCACCCCTACGAGCAGTACTTC. This gives the protein CSARVAAHPYEQYF.

This clonotype was detected ten times or more. The junction and the germline gene differ at one end; a read error may be behind it. This chain connects TRBV11-2 to TRBJ2-1, with 7 bases identical to TRBD2. The germline CDR1 and CDR2 sequences are SGHAT and FQNNGV. The CDR3 is made up of 18 amino acids. The CDR3: CASSVIRGGEAGYNEQFF. CDR3 coding DNA: TGTGCAAGCAGCGTAATACGCGGGGGTGAGGCGGGGTACAATGAGCAGTTCTTC.

In this sample, this clonotype turned up once. The rearrangement uses TRBV28 and TRBJ2-5, with 10 bases aligning to TRBD1. Germline CDR1 is MDHEN and CDR2 is SYDVKM. The CDR3 has 16 amino acids. Trimming took 5 bases from V and 5 from J; bases not matched to a gene: 11. The CDR3 nucleotides read TGTGCCAGCAGTCCCCTCGGGACAGGGGTCCAGGAGACCCAGTACTTC. This sequence encodes CASSPLGTGVQETQYF.

This clonotype was seen just once. This chain connects TRBV6-1 to TRBJ1-1; 7 positions agree with TRBD1. The V gene end was trimmed by 6 bases and the J gene end by 3 bases; junction bases not matched to a gene: 7. The germline V gene has CDR1 MNHNS and CDR2 SASEGT. This CDR3 region has 14 residues. The CDR3: CASRNRGRDTEAFF. DNA of the CDR3: TGTGCCAGCAGGAACAGGGGCAGGGACACTGAAGCTTTCTTT.

Points on this clonotype: This may arise from a read error, as a much more abundant clone is one base away. The V and J genes are TRBV4-2 and TRBJ2-1, with no clear D. V was clipped by 5 bases and J by 4 bases, with 12 bases between them. Per the germline V gene, CDR1 is LGHNA and CDR2 is YNFKEQ. The CDR3 sequence is 14 residues long. CDR3 region: CASSVGCRYNEQFF. In DNA, the CDR3 is TGTGCCAGCAGCGTAGGGTGCCGATACAATGAGCAGTTCTTC.

The sample holds many counts of this clonotype. The chain carries TRBV11-2 and TRBJ1-2; 9 bases align to TRBD1. The V gene's germline CDR1 is SGHAT and CDR2 FQNNGV. This CDR3 spans 14 amino acids. V was clipped by 6 bases and J by 8 bases; unmatched bases: 10. The CDR3 loop reads CASSYPGTGLGYTF. CDR3 nucleotide sequence: TGTGCCAGCAGTTATCCCGGGACAGGGTTGGGCTACACCTTC.

This clonotype was found a few times. A read error is possible here, since a much larger clone lies one base away. The rearrangement uses TRBV7-2 and TRBJ2-7; 8 bases line up with TRBD2. In germline, CDR1 is SGHTA, CDR2 FQGNSA. The CDR3 is 15 residues long. This chain's CDR3 is CASGLAGNLAYEQYF. The CDR3 region has the DNA TGTGCCAGCGGCTTAGCGGGGAATCTAGCTTACGAGCAGTACTTC.

Regarding this clonotype: This CDR3 is missing its conserved last phenylalanine or tryptophan, likely due to a read error. In nucleotides, the CDR3 is TGTGCCAGCAGCTTGGAGCCGAGAAGCACAGATACGCAGTATCTT. This sequence encodes CASSLEPRSTDTQYL. The chain couples TRBV5-4 to TRBJ2-3; no definite D call. The CDR3 runs 15 residues. Germline V gene lookup returns CDR1 SGHNT and CDR2 YYREEE (reference sequence). V gave up 0 bases and J gave up 0 bases, with 8 bases separating them.

In its sample, this clonotype was seen many times. The chain is built from TRBV20-1 and TRBJ1-4, with D possibly being TRBD1 (5 bases). The CDR3 length is 13 residues. Trimming removed 6 bases from V and 7 bases from J, with 15 bases in between. Germline V gene data show CDR1 as DFQATT and CDR2 as SNEGSKA (reference sequence). The CDR3 here is CSARAGLREKLFF. The CDR3 bases are TGCAGTGCCAGGGCGGGGCTGCGTGAAAAACTGTTTTTT.

This clonotype showed up many times. J is TRBJ1-5 and V is TRBV15; D call uncertain. CDR1 LNHNV and CDR2 YYDKDF come from the germline V gene (reference sequence). The V end lost 2 bases, the J end lost 5 bases, and 10 bases lay between the germline ends. This CDR3 is built from 14 residues. The CDR3, as DNA: TGTGCCACCAGCAGATCAGGAAGGGATCAGCCCCAGCATTTT. Residues: CATSRSGRDQPQHF.

This clonotype was picked up many times. The V and J genes are TRBV20-1 and TRBJ2-7; 14 bases agree with TRBD2. CDR1 is DFQATT and CDR2 is SNEGSKA in the germline V gene (reference sequence). V gave up 6 bases and J gave up 2 bases; unmatched junction bases: 9. The CDR3 loop spans 16 amino acids. The CDR3 region is CSAMGLAGVSTYEQYF. DNA for the CDR3: TGCAGTGCAATGGGACTAGCGGGAGTGTCGACCTACGAGCAGTACTTC.

This chain connects TRBV19 to TRBJ1-5; tentatively, D is TRBD1 (5 bases). CDR3 length: 16 amino acids. V was clipped by 4 bases and J by 3 bases, with 16 bases between them. CDR1 LNHDA and CDR2 SQIVND come from the germline V gene (reference sequence). The CDR3 spells CASSTTPGPLNQPQHF. CDR3 DNA: TGTGCCAGTAGTACGACTCCGGGACCCCTCAATCAGCCCCAGCATTTT.

Remarks on this clonotype: A much larger clone lies one base from this, so it may be a read error. V usage is TRBV6-4 and J usage is TRBJ2-2; D is tentatively TRBD1 or TRBD2 (5 bases each). CDR3 length equals 15 residues. Germline CDR1 MRHNA, CDR2 SNTAGT. Trimming shortened V by 5 bases and J by 5 bases, and 15 bases separated the two germline ends. The CDR3 reads CASSYLGPKTGELFF. The CDR3 nucleotides read TGTGCCAGCAGTTACCTGGGACCTAAGACCGGGGAGCTGTTTTTT.

This clonotype was observed at least ten times. The V and J genes are TRBV5-1 and TRBJ2-1; 13 bases line up with TRBD2. Per the germline V gene, CDR1 is SGHRS and CDR2 is YFSETQ. There are 14 residues in the CDR3. V lost 4 bases and J lost 10; bases outside the gene matches: 5. The CDR3: CASSQTTSGREQFF. The CDR3 DNA follows: TGCGCCAGCAGCCAAACGACTAGCGGGAGGGAGCAGTTCTTC.

This clonotype was found many times. The CDR3 DNA reads TGTGCCAGCAGTTCCCTAGCGGGAGGGCGGGAGACCCAGTACTTC. It encodes CASSSLAGGRETQYF. This chain links TRBV12-3 or TRBV12-4 with TRBJ2-5, with 12 nucleotides matching TRBD2. Trimming at V came to 4 bases and at J to 5 bases, leaving 5 bases not matched to a gene. The CDR3 totals 15 residues.

At least ten counts were recorded for this clonotype. The CDR3 DNA is TGCAGTGCTAGCCTAGCGGGAGGGGACAATGAGCAGTTCTTC. Protein: CSASLAGGDNEQFF. The rearrangement links TRBV20-1 to TRBJ2-1, with 12 bases lining up with TRBD2. CDR1 DFQATT and CDR2 SNEGSKA come from the germline V gene (reference sequence). This CDR3 has 14 amino acids. V lost 3 bases, J lost 5 bases, and 2 bases stayed unmatched.

Regarding this clonotype: A much larger clone lies one base from this, so it may be a read error. V gene TRBV20-1 combines with J gene TRBJ1-5; a weak D match, TRBD1 (6 bases). From germline, CDR1 is DFQATT and CDR2 SNEGSKA (reference sequence). This CDR3 region has 14 residues. CDR3 amino acids: CSAGDRAGAQPQHF. The CDR3 DNA reads as TGCAGTGCTGGAGATAGGGCAGGGGCTCAGCCCCAGCATTTT.

This clonotype came up many times. V usage is TRBV12-3 or TRBV12-4 and J usage is TRBJ2-1; TRBD2 matches 14 bases. V trimming: 6 bases; J trimming: 5 bases; junction bases outside the gene matches: 6. The CDR3 is 16 residues long. DNA of the CDR3: TGTGCCAGCAGCCAGACTAGCGGGAGGGCCAACAATGAGCAGTTCTTC. Translated: CASSQTSGRANNEQFF.